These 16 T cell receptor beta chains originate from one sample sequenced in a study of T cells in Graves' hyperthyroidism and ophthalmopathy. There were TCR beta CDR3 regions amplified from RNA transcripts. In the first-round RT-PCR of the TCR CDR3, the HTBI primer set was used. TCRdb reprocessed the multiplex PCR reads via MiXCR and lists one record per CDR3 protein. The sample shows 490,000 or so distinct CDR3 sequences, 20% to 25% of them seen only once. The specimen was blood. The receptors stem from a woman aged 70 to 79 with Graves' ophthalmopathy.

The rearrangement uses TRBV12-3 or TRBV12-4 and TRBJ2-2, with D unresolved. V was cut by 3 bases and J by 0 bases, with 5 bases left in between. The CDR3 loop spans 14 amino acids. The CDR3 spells CASSLSANTGELFF. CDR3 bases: TGTGCCAGCAGTTTGTCAGCGAACACCGGGGAGCTGTTTTTT.

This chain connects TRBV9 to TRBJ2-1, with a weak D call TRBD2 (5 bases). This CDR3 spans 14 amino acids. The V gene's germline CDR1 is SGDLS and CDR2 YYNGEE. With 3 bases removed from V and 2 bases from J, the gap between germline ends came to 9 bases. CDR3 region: CASSGAVAYNEQFF. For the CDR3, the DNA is TGTGCCAGCAGCGGAGCGGTGGCCTACAATGAGCAGTTCTTC. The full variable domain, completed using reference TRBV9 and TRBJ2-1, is DSGVTQTPKHLITATGQRVTLRCSPRSGDLSVYWYQQSLDQGLQFLIQYYNGEERAKGNILERFSAQQFPDLHSELNLSSLELGDSALYFCASSGAVAYNEQFFGPGTRLTVL.

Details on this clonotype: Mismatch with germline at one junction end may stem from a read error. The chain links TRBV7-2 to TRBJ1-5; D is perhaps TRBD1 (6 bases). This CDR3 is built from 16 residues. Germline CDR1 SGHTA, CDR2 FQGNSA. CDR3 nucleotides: TGTTCCAGCAGCGGCCCAGGCATCCAGGGGCGTCAGCCCCAGCATTTT. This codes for CSSSGPGIQGRQPQHF.

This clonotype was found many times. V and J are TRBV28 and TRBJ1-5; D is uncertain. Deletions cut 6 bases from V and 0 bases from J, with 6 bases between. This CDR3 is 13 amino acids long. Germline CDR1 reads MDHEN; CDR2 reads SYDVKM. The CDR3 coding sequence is TGTGCCAGCAGGCAGAATAGCAATCAGCCCCAGCATTTT. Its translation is CASRQNSNQPQHF.

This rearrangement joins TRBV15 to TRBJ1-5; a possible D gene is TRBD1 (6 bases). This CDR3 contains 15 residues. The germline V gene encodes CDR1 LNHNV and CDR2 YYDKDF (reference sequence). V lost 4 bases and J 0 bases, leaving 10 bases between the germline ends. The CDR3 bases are TGTGCCACCAGCACCGACAGGAATAGCAATCAGCCCCAGCATTTT. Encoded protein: CATSTDRNSNQPQHF.

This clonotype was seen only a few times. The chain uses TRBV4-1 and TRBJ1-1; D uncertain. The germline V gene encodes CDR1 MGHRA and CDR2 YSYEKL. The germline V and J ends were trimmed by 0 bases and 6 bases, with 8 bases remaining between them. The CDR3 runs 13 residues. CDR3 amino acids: CASSQEWESEAFF. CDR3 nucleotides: TGCGCCAGCAGCCAAGAGTGGGAGTCTGAAGCTTTCTTT.

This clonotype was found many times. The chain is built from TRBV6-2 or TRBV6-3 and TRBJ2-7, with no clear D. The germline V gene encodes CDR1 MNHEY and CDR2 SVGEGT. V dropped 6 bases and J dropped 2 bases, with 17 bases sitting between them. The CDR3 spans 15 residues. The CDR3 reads CASSENDGATYEQYF. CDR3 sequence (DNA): TGTGCCAGCAGCGAGAACGACGGAGCAACCTACGAGCAGTACTTC.

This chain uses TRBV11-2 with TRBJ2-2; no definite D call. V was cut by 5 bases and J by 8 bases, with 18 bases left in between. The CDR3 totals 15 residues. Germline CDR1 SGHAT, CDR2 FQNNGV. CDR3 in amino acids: CASSPPGSLAGELFF. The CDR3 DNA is TGTGCCAGCAGCCCCCCCGGATCCCTTGCAGGGGAGCTGTTTTTT.

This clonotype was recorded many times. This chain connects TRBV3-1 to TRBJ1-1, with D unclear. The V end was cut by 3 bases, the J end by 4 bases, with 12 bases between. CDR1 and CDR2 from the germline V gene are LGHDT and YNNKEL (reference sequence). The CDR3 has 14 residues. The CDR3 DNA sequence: TGTGCCAGCAGCCACCGGGGAGGTTTCACTGAAGCTTTCTTT. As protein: CASSHRGGFTEAFF. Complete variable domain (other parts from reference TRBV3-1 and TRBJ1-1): DTAVSQTPKYLVTQMGNDKSIKCEQNLGHDTMYWYKQDSKKFLKIMFSYNNKELIINETVPNRFSPKSPDKAHLNLHINSLELGDSAVYFCASSHRGGFTEAFFGQGTRLTVV.

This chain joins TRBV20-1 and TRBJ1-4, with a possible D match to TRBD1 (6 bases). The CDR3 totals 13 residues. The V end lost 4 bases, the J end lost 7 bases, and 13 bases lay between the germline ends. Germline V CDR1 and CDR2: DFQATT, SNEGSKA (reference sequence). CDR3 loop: CSANREVGEKLFF. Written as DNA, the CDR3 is TGCAGTGCTAACAGGGAGGTCGGTGAAAAACTGTTTTTT.

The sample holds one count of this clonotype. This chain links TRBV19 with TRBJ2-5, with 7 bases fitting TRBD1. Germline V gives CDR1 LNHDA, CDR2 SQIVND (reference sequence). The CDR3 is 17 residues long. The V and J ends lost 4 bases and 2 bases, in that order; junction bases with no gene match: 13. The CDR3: CASSKQPRGTVQETQYF. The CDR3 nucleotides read TGTGCCAGTAGTAAACAGCCGAGAGGGACAGTACAAGAGACCCAGTACTTC.

The CDR3 loop is CSALAGGPKTGELFF. For the CDR3, the DNA is TGCAGTGCATTAGCGGGAGGGCCAAAAACCGGGGAGCTGTTTTTT. V and J are TRBV20-1 and TRBJ2-2, with 11 bases matching TRBD2. The CDR3 contains 15 residues. Germline CDR1 DFQATT, CDR2 SNEGSKA (reference sequence). After removal of 6 bases from V and 5 bases from J, the junction contained 8 bases not matched to a gene.

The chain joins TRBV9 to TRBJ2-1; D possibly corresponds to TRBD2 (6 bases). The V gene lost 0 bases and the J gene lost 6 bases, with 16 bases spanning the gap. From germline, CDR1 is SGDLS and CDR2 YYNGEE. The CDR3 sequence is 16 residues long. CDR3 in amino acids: CASSVEAGSLLNEQFF. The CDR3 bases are TGTGCCAGCAGCGTAGAGGCGGGGTCCCTACTCAATGAGCAGTTCTTC.

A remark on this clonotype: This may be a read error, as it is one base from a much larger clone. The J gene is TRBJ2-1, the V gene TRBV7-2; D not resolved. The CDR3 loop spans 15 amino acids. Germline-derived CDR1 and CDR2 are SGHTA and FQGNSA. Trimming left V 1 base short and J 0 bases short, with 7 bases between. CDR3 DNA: TGTGCCAGCAGCTTAGGTCTAGGCTCCTACAATGAGCAGTTCTTC. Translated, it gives CASSLGLGSYNEQFF.

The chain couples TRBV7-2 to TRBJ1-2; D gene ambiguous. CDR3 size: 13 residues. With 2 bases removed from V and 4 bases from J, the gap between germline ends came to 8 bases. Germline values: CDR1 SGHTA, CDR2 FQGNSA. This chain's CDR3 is CASSLRRIYGYTF. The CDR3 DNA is TGTGCCAGCAGCTTACGACGGATCTATGGCTACACCTTC.

The CDR3 spells CAWSGTGIGTEAFF. CDR3 nucleotides: TGTGCCTGGAGTGGGACGGGCATTGGCACTGAAGCTTTCTTT. The chain recombines TRBV30 with TRBJ1-1; no clear D. The CDR3 has 14 amino acids. The V end was cut by 1 base, the J end by 4 bases, with 13 bases between. Germline V gene sequence: CDR1 GTSNPN, CDR2 SVGIG (reference sequence). Filled out from reference TRBV30 and TRBJ1-1, the complete variable domain reads SQTIHQWPATLVQPVGSPLSLECTVEGTSNPNLYWYRQAAGRGLQLLFYSVGIGQISSEVPQNLSASRPQDRQFILSSKKLLLSDSGFYLCAWSGTGIGTEAFFGQGTRLTVV.